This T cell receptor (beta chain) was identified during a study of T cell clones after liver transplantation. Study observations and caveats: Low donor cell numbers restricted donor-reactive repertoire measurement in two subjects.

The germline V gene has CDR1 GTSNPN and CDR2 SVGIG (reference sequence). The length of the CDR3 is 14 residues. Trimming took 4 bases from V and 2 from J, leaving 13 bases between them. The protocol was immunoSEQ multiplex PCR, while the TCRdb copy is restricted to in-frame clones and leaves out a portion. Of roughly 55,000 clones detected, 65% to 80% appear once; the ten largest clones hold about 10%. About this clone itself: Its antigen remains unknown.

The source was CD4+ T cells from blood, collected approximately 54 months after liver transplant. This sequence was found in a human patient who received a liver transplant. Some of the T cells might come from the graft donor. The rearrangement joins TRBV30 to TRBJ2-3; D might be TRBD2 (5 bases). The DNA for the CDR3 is TGTGCCTGGACTAGCCTGATAACCACAGATACGCAGTATTTT. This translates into CAWTSLITTDTQYF. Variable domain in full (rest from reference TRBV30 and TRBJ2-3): SQTIHQWPATLVQPVGSPLSLECTVEGTSNPNLYWYRQAAGRGLQLLFYSVGIGQISSEVPQNLSASRPQDRQFILSSKKLLLSDSGFYLCAWTSLITTDTQYFGPGTRLTVL.